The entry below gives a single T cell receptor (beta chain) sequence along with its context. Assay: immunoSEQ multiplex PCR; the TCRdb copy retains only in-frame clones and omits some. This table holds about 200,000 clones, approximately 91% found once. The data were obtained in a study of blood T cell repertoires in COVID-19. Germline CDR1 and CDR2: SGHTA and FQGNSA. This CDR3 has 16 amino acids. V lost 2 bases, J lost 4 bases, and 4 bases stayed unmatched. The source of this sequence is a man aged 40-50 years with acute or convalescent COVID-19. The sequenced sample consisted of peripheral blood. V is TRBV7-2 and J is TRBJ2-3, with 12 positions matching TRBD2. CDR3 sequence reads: CASSLLAGGPPDTQYF. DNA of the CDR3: TGTGCCAGCAGCTTACTAGCGGGGGGGCCTCCAGATACGCAGTATTTT. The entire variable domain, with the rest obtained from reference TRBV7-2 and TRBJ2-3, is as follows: GAGVSQSPSNKVTEKGKDVELRCDPISGHTALYWYRQSLGQGLEFLIYFQGNSAPDKSGLPSDRFSAERTGGSVSTLTIQRTQQEDSAVYLCASSLLAGGPPDTQYFGPGTRLTVL.